This T cell receptor (beta chain) was sequenced during a study of cytomegalovirus exposure and HLA in healthy donors. This CDR3 region has 15 residues. In germline, CDR1 is MNHNY, CDR2 SVGAGI (reference sequence). The V end was cut by 0 bases, the J end by 4 bases, with 12 bases between. The PCR contained 60 Vbeta and 13 Jbeta primers. Method: immunoSEQ multiplex PCR; TCRdb's copy keeps in-frame clones and lacks some. The sample shows fewer than 200,000 clones, roughly nine tenths of them seen only once. Sequencing was done on a sample of PBMCs. The chain has TRBV6-6 and TRBJ1-2; D remains ambiguous. The receptor was isolated from a boy aged 2 to 9 in good health and CMV-seronegative. Here the CDR3 DNA reads TGTGCCAGCAGTTACTCCCTGGAGGGCAGCTATGGCTACACCTTC. Encoded protein: CASSYSLEGSYGYTF.